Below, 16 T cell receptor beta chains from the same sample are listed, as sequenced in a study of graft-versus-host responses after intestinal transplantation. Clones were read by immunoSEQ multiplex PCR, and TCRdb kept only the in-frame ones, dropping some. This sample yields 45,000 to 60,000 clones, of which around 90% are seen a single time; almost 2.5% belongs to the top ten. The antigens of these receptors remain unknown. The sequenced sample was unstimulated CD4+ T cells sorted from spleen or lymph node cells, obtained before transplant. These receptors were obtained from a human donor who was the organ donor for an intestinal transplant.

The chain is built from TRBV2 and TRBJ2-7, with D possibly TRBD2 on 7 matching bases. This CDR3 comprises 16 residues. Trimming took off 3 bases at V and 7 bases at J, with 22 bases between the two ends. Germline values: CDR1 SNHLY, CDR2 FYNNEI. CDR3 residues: CASSEQGRALLGEQYF. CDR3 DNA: TGTGCCAGCAGTGAGCAGGGGAGGGCTCTCCTCGGGGAGCAGTACTTC.

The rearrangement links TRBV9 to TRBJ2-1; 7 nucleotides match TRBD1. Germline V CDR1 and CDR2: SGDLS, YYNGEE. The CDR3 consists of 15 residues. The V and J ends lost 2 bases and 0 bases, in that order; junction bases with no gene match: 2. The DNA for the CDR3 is TGTGCCAGCAGCGTGGGGGACAGCTCCTACAATGAGCAGTTCTTC. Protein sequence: CASSVGDSSYNEQFF.

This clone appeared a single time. CDR3 residues: CASSTGTVISQETQYF. As DNA, the CDR3 is TGTGCCAGTAGTACCGGGACAGTGATAAGTCAAGAGACCCAGTACTTC. This chain links TRBV19 with TRBJ2-5; TRBD1 matches at 7 bases. The V segment lost 4 bases and the J segment 2 bases; nucleotides outside the gene matches: 10. The V gene's germline CDR1 is LNHDA and CDR2 SQIVND (reference sequence). The CDR3 runs to 16 residues.

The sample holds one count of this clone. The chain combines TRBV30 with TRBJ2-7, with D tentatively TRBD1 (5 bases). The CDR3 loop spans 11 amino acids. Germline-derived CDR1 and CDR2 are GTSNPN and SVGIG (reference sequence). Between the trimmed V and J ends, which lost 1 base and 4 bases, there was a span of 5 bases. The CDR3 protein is CAWSAGYEQYF. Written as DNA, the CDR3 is TGTGCCTGGAGTGCAGGGTACGAGCAGTACTTC.

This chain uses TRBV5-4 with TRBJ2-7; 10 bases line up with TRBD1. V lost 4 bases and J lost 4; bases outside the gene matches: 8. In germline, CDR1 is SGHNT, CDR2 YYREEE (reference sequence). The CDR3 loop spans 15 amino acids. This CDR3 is CASSEGLDRGYEQYF. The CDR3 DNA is TGTGCCAGCAGCGAGGGCTTGGACAGGGGGTACGAGCAGTACTTC.

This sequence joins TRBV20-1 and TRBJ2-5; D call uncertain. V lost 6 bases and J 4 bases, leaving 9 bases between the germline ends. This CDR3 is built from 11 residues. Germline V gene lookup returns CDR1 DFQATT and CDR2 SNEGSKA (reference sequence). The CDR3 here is CSANQLETQYF. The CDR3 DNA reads TGCAGTGCCAACCAGTTAGAGACCCAGTACTTC.

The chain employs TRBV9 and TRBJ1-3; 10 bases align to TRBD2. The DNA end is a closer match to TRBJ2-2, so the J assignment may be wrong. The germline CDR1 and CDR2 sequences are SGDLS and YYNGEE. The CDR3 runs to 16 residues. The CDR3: CASGAIAGGNTGELFF. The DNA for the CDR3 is TGTGCCAGCGGAGCCATAGCGGGAGGGAACACCGGGGAGCTGTTTTTT.

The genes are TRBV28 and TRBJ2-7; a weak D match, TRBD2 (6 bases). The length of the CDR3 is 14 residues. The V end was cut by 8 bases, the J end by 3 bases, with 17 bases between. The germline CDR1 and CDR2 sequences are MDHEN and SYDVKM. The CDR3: CASRPIGLLYEQYF. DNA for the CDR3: TGTGCCAGCCGACCCATTGGACTACTCTACGAGCAGTACTTC.

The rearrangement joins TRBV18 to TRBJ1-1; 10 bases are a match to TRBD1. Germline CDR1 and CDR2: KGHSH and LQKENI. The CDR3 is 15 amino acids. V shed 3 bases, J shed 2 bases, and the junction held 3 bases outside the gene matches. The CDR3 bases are TGTGCCAGCTCACCCGGACAGGGGGGAAACACTGAAGCTTTCTTT. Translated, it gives CASSPGQGGNTEAFF.

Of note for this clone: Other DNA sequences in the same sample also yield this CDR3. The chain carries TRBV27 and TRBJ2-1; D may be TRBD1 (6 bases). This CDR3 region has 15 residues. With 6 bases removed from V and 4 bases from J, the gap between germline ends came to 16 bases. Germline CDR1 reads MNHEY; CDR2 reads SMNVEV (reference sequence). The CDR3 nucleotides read TGTGCCAGCAGCTTACAGGGAATAGGGTACAATGAGCAGTTCTTC. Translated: CASSLQGIGYNEQFF.

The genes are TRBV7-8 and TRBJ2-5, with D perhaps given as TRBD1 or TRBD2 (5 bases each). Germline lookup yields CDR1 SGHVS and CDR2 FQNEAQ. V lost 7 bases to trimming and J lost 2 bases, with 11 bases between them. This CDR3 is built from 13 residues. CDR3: CASTPGRQETQYF. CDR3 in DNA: TGTGCCAGCACCCCGGGACGACAAGAGACCCAGTACTTC. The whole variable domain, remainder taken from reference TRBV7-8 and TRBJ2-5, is GAGVSQSPRYKVAKRGQDVALRCDPISGHVSLFWYQQALGQGPEFLTYFQNEAQLDKSGLPSDRFFAERPEGSVSTLKIQRTQQEDSAVYLCASTPGRQETQYFGPGTRLLVL.

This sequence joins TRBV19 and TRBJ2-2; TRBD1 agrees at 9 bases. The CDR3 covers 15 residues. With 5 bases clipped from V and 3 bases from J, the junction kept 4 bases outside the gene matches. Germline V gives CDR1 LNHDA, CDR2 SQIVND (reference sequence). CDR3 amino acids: CASSEGQGHTGELFF. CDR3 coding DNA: TGTGCCAGTAGTGAGGGACAGGGTCACACCGGGGAGCTGTTTTTT.

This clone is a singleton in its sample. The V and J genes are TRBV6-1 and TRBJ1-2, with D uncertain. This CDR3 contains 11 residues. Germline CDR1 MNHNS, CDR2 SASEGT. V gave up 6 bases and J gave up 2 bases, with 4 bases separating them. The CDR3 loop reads CASRDNYGYTF. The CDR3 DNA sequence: TGTGCCAGCAGGGACAACTATGGCTACACCTTC.

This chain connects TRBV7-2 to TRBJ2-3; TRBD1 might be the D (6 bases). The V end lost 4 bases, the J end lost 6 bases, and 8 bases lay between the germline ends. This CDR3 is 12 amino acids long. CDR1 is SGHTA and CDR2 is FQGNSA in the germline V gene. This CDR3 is CASSSTGDTQYF. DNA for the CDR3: TGTGCCAGCAGCTCTACAGGGGATACGCAGTATTTT.

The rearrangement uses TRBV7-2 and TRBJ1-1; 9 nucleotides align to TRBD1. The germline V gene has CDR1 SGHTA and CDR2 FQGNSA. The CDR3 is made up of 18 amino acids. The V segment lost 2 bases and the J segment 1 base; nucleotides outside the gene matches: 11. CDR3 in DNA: TGTGCCAGCAGCTTAACCCCTCTGGGGGACAGGGAGAACACTGAAGCTTTCTTT. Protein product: CASSLTPLGDRENTEAFF.

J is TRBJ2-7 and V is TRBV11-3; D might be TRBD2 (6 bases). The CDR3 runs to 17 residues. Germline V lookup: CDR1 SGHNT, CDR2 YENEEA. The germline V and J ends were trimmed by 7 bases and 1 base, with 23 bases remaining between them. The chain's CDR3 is CASIPKGQWAGSYEQYF. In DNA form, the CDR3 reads TGTGCCAGCATCCCAAAGGGTCAATGGGCGGGATCCTACGAGCAGTACTTC.